This T cell receptor beta chain was sequenced for a study of neurological immune-mediated disorders. Study-level information: Multiple sclerosis patients numbering around 35 comprised approximately 30 relapsing-remitting and 3 secondary progressive patients.

This clonotype was counted many times. Its specificity is unknown. Using its own MiXCR run on the 5' RACE reads, TCRdb lists one record per CDR3 protein. The sample includes some 66,000 distinct CDR3 sequences, 3.5% to 5% of them seen just once. General study results and limits: Neither clinical nor MRI features showed any association with the multiple sclerosis repertoire cluster, and the authors stated that larger cohorts are needed.

This CDR3 has 15 residues. Trimming left V 2 bases short and J 4 bases short, with 11 bases between. The V and J genes are TRBV12-3 or TRBV12-4 and TRBJ2-2; D remains ambiguous. Sequencing was carried out using PBMCs. The receptor was isolated from a man aged 30 to 45 with multiple sclerosis. Here the CDR3 DNA reads TGTGCCAGCAGTTTAAGGTCTGGCGGCACCGGGGAGCTGTTTTTT. As protein: CASSLRSGGTGELFF.